The 8 T cell receptor beta chains below come from one sample, sequenced in a study of CXCR4 blockade with PD-1 therapy in pancreatic cancer. Libraries were prepared by immunoSEQ multiplex PCR; TCRdb keeps only in-frame clonotypes and omits some of them. Among 8,700 or so clones listed, around 50% were seen once. Specimen: tumor tissue. All receptors derive from a human donor with pancreatic ductal adenocarcinoma.

The CDR3 loop is CASRSGTAYSPLHF. The CDR3, as DNA: TGTGCCAGCAGATCCGGGACAGCCTACTCACCCCTCCACTTT. V usage is TRBV14 and J usage is TRBJ1-6, with 7 bases identical to TRBD1. Germline CDR1 SGHDN, CDR2 FVKESK. This CDR3 region has 14 residues. The V and J ends lost 6 bases and 10 bases, in that order; junction bases with no gene match: 9.

V gene TRBV19 combines with J gene TRBJ2-5, with 9 bases aligning to TRBD1. Germline V gene lookup returns CDR1 LNHDA and CDR2 SQIVND (reference sequence). Trimming removed 3 bases from V and 5 bases from J; junction bases left unmatched: 1. The CDR3 sequence is 13 residues long. As DNA, the CDR3 is TGTGCCAGTAGTATTGACAGGGGGGAGACCCAGTACTTC. It is translated as CASSIDRGETQYF.

The gene calls are TRBV14 and TRBJ1-6; D is undetermined. Deletions cut 4 bases from V and 9 bases from J, with 10 bases between. This CDR3 contains 13 residues. Germline V gives CDR1 SGHDN, CDR2 FVKESK. Here the CDR3 DNA reads TGTGCCAGCAGCCGGGAGAACAGTTCACCCCTCCACTTT. Encoded protein: CASSRENSSPLHF.

The V gene is TRBV11-3, the J gene TRBJ1-4, with 9 positions matching TRBD1. The CDR3 sequence is 17 residues long. The germline V gene has CDR1 SGHNT and CDR2 YENEEA. V shed 6 bases, J shed 0 bases, and the junction held 8 bases outside the gene matches. As DNA, the CDR3 is TGTGCCAGCAGTTCCCTGGACAGGGGCGCAACTAATGAAAAACTGTTTTTT. Translation gives CASSSLDRGATNEKLFF.

This clone appeared a single time. V gene TRBV19 combines with J gene TRBJ1-2, with D unclear. V dropped 6 bases and J dropped 8 bases, with 16 bases sitting between them. The germline V gene encodes CDR1 LNHDA and CDR2 SQIVND (reference sequence). The CDR3 sequence is 13 residues long. The CDR3 DNA follows: TGTGCCAGTAGGACTCCGAGGGAGCAGGGCTACACCTTC. Protein sequence: CASRTPREQGYTF.

V gene TRBV6-8 combines with J gene TRBJ2-7; D gene uncertain. With 6 bases removed from V and 0 bases from J, the gap between germline ends came to 9 bases. CDR1 and CDR2 from the germline V gene are MNHGY and SAAAGT. The CDR3 sequence is 13 residues long. CDR3: CASRPMSSYEQYF. In DNA, the CDR3 is TGTGCCAGCAGGCCGATGAGCTCCTACGAGCAGTACTTC.

This chain links TRBV23-1 with TRBJ2-1; TRBD1 or TRBD2 may be the D gene (5 bases each). TRBV23-1 is labeled an ORF, and its function is uncertain. The CDR3 runs to 16 residues. V gave up 6 bases and J gave up 0 bases, with 15 bases separating them. The CDR3 DNA sequence: TGCGCCAGCAGCCAGGGACGTAGCGTCTCCTACAATGAGCAGTTCTTC. This translates into CASSQGRSVSYNEQFF.

The rearrangement links TRBV15 to TRBJ2-1; 9 bases match TRBD1. This CDR3 has 17 residues. J was trimmed by 7 bases and V by 0 bases; bases with no gene match: 10. Germline V gene lookup returns CDR1 LNHNV and CDR2 YYDKDF (reference sequence). The CDR3 loop reads CATSRDPMTGGRNEQFF. The CDR3 region has the DNA TGTGCCACCAGCAGAGATCCCATGACAGGGGGTAGGAATGAGCAGTTCTTC.